The rows below give T cell receptor beta chains drawn from one sample of a study of beta chain features in type 1 diabetes. Sequencing used immunoSEQ multiplex PCR; TCRdb keeps in-frame clones, though not all of them. Found here are around 240,000 clones, approximately 16% of them singletons; the top ten hold about 0.085%. The sequenced sample was naive CD4+ T cells from blood. The receptors were gathered from a man between 25 and 39 years old with type 1 diabetes. The CDR3 runs from the conserved cysteine through the conserved F or W. Each record gives: J gene, V gene, clone size, D gene, CDR3 protein, CDR3 DNA. D genes are given only for firm matches. Clone size is stated in some rows and not others, as once, few, many or a class when expanded.

>TRBJ2-1|TRBV25-1|-|-
CASSLYRGNNEQFF
TGTGCCAGCAGTCTTTATCGGGGCAACAATGAGCAGTTCTTC
>TRBJ2-1|TRBV6-5|-|-
CASSYLGRDDEQFF
TGTGCCAGCAGTTATTTAGGTAGGGACGATGAGCAGTTCTTC
>TRBJ1-4|TRBV30|few|-
CAWSGGSQEKLFF
TGTGCCTGGAGTGGTGGGTCCCAAGAAAAACTGTTTTTT
>TRBJ2-1|TRBV9|few|TRBD2
CASSVSGGYNEQFF
TGTGCCAGCAGCGTTAGCGGGGGGTACAATGAGCAGTTCTTC
>TRBJ2-3|TRBV19|-|TRBD2
CASSPLGTTTDTQYF
TGTGCCAGTAGTCCACTCGGGACTACCACAGATACGCAGTATTTT
>TRBJ1-4|TRBV30|-|TRBD1
CAWSGTGFVNNEKLFF
TGTGCCTGGAGTGGGACAGGGTTTGTGAATAATGAAAAACTGTTTTTT
>TRBJ1-2|TRBV25-1|many|-
CASSELAAAGYTF
TGTGCCAGCAGTGAGCTCGCAGCGGCTGGCTACACCTTC
>TRBJ2-7|TRBV2|-|-
CASRLSGNYEQYF
TGTGCCAGCAGACTCTCCGGGAATTACGAGCAGTACTTC
>TRBJ2-7|TRBV30|-|-
CAWTRWTGRDEQYF
TGTGCCTGGACACGGTGGACAGGGAGGGACGAGCAGTACTTC
>TRBJ2-1|TRBV7-2|few|-
CASSPLLREQFF
TGTGCCAGCAGCCCCTTGTTGAGGGAGCAGTTCTTC
>TRBJ2-5|TRBV28|-|TRBD1
CASSSGQSTETQYF
TGTGCCAGCAGTTCGGGACAGTCTACGGAGACCCAGTACTTC
>TRBJ2-5|TRBV27|-|TRBD1
CASSWYSGQGQETQYF
TGTGCCAGCAGCTGGTATTCAGGACAGGGCCAAGAGACCCAGTACTTC
>TRBJ1-4|TRBV10-3|few|-
CAISPKQGGNEKLFF
TGTGCCATCAGCCCCAAACAGGGAGGGAACGAAAAACTGTTTTTT
>TRBJ2-7|TRBV5-1|few|TRBD2
CASSGTSGASYEQYF
TGCGCCAGCAGCGGGACTAGCGGGGCCTCCTACGAGCAGTACTTC
>TRBJ2-7|TRBV29-1|-|TRBD2
CSVSSGANYEQYF
TGCAGCGTATCGAGCGGGGCGAATTACGAGCAGTACTTC
>TRBJ1-1|TRBV18|few|-
CASSSRMEPNTEAFF
TGTGCCAGCTCATCGCGCATGGAACCGAACACTGAAGCTTTCTTT
>TRBJ2-5|TRBV7-2|few|TRBD1
CASSRDRAQETQYF
TGTGCCAGCAGCCGTGACAGGGCGCAAGAGACCCAGTACTTC
>TRBJ2-5|TRBV4-3|few|-
CASSQDWTYQETQYF
TGCGCCAGCAGCCAAGATTGGACGTACCAAGAGACCCAGTACTTC
>TRBJ2-7|TRBV5-4|-|TRBD2
CASSPSGSTLYEQYF
TGTGCCAGCAGCCCCAGCGGGAGTACTTTGTACGAGCAGTACTTC
>TRBJ1-5|TRBV7-2|-|-
CASSAPGGSLHF
TGTGCCAGCAGCGCACCGGGGGGATCGTTGCATTTT
>TRBJ1-5|TRBV19|few|-
CASSIAGHQPQHF
TGTGCCAGTAGTATCGCAGGGCATCAGCCCCAGCATTTT
>TRBJ1-2|TRBV5-6|-|TRBD1
CASSPGQGNYGYTF
TGTGCCAGCAGCCCCGGACAGGGCAACTATGGCTACACCTTC
>TRBJ2-1|TRBV6-4|few|-
CASSGSRHNEQFF
TGTGCCAGCAGTGGTTCGAGGCACAATGAGCAGTTCTTC
>TRBJ2-7|TRBV10-3|few|TRBD2
CAIKASGGSSYEQYF
TGTGCCATCAAGGCGTCGGGCGGGAGCTCCTACGAGCAGTACTTC
>TRBJ1-2|TRBV18|-|-
CASSPPSESYGYTF
TGTGCCAGCTCACCACCATCCGAGAGCTATGGCTACACCTTC
>TRBJ2-3|TRBV29-1|-|-
CSGGGGLTDTQYF
TGCAGCGGGGGCGGAGGGTTGACAGATACGCAGTATTTT
>TRBJ1-4|TRBV7-9|few|-
CASSLLRQATNEKLFF
TGTGCCAGCAGCCTCCTCCGACAGGCAACTAATGAAAAACTGTTTTTT
>TRBJ2-1|TRBV30|few|-
CAWSSGGAPQQFF
TGTGCCTGGAGTTCAGGCGGGGCGCCTCAGCAGTTCTTC
>TRBJ2-7|TRBV4-2|-|-
CASSPSGTSYEQYF
TGTGCCAGCAGCCCAAGCGGCACCTCCTACGAGCAGTACTTC
>TRBJ2-7|TRBV7-2|-|TRBD1
CASSLTGGDAYEQYF
TGTGCCAGCAGCTTAACAGGGGGCGATGCCTACGAGCAGTACTTC
>TRBJ2-7|TRBV5-1|-|-
CASSPVGINTYEQYF
TGCGCCAGCAGCCCGGTGGGGATCAATACCTACGAGCAGTACTTC
>TRBJ2-3|TRBV11-2|few|-
CASSFGQNTQYF
TGTGCCAGCAGCTTCGGTCAAAATACGCAGTATTTT
>TRBJ1-5|TRBV30|few|TRBD1
CAWSRDRGGIKNQPQHF
TGTGCCTGGAGTAGGGACAGGGGAGGAATAAAGAATCAGCCCCAGCATTTT
>TRBJ2-7|TRBV10-3|-|-
CARSDMGDHEQYF
TGTGCCCGCAGCGACATGGGGGACCACGAGCAGTACTTC
>TRBJ2-5|TRBV25-1|-|-
CASPPCGEETQYF
TGTGCCAGCCCCCCTTGCGGTGAAGAGACCCAGTACTTC
>TRBJ2-3|TRBV9|few|-
CASSLARSFTDTQYF
TGTGCCAGCAGCCTAGCCAGAAGCTTTACAGATACGCAGTATTTT
>TRBJ1-5|TRBV30|-|-
CAWSAGENQPQHF
TGTGCCTGGAGTGCCGGGGAGAATCAGCCCCAGCATTTT
>TRBJ1-1|TRBV25-1|-|-
CASSLGQNTEAFF
TGTGCCAGCAGTCTCGGACAGAACACTGAAGCTTTCTTT
>TRBJ2-6|TRBV7-2|few|-
CASTGLGANVLTF
TGTGCCAGCACGGGGCTTGGGGCCAACGTCCTGACTTTC
>TRBJ1-5|TRBV14|-|TRBD1
CASSLGQVNQPQHF
TGTGCCAGCAGCCTGGGACAGGTAAATCAGCCCCAGCATTTT
>TRBJ2-1|TRBV5-1|few|TRBD2
CASSLGLAGYNNEQFF
TGCGCCAGCAGCCTTGGACTAGCGGGATATAACAATGAGCAGTTCTTC
>TRBJ2-1|TRBV29-1|-|-
CSVGNSEQFF
TGCAGCGTTGGAAACAGTGAGCAGTTCTTC
>TRBJ2-5|TRBV29-1|few|-
CSVEDPSKENQETQYF
TGCAGCGTTGAAGATCCCAGCAAGGAGAACCAAGAGACCCAGTACTTC
>TRBJ2-5|TRBV10-2|-|TRBD2
CASSERGGLAGETQYF
TGCGCCAGCAGTGAGAGGGGGGGACTAGCGGGCGAGACCCAGTACTTC
>TRBJ1-1|TRBV9|few|-
CASSRDKGTEAFF
TGTGCCAGCAGCCGGGACAAAGGCACTGAAGCTTTCTTT
>TRBJ1-4|TRBV7-2|few|-
CASSLAGTREKLFF
TGTGCCAGCAGCTTAGCCGGGACTCGAGAAAAACTGTTTTTT
>TRBJ2-6|TRBV30|-|TRBD1
CAWSFRGQGANVLTF
TGTGCCTGGAGTTTTAGGGGGCAAGGGGCCAACGTCCTGACTTTC
>TRBJ1-4|TRBV2|-|-
CASSVGLNEKLFF
TGTGCCAGCAGTGTGGGCCTTAATGAAAAACTGTTTTTT
>TRBJ1-4|TRBV30|few|-
CAWSFSGTTNEKLFF
TGTGCCTGGAGTTTTTCCGGGACAACTAATGAAAAACTGTTTTTT
>TRBJ2-6|TRBV19|few|TRBD1
CASSRTGASGANVLTF
TGTGCCAGTAGTCGTACAGGGGCCTCTGGGGCCAACGTCCTGACTTTC
>TRBJ2-1|TRBV10-3|-|-
CAISEESPYNEQFF
TGTGCCATCAGCGAGGAGAGTCCTTACAATGAGCAGTTCTTC
>TRBJ2-3|TRBV2|-|-
CASSVLVTDTQYF
TGTGCCAGCAGTGTCCTAGTGACAGATACGCAGTATTTT
>TRBJ2-1|TRBV7-2|-|-
CASSSTGDANYNEQFF
TGTGCCAGCAGCTCGACCGGAGATGCAAACTACAATGAGCAGTTCTTC
>TRBJ2-4|TRBV5-1|-|-
CASSLGGDSRKAIQYF
TGCGCCAGCAGCTTAGGCGGTGACAGCCGGAAAGCCATTCAGTACTTC
>TRBJ2-5|TRBV30|-|-
CAWSTQETQYF
TGTGCCTGGAGTACTCAAGAGACCCAGTACTTC
>TRBJ2-1|TRBV19|-|TRBD1
CASSIPRGSYNEQFF
TGTGCCAGTAGTATCCCCAGGGGGTCATACAATGAGCAGTTCTTC
>TRBJ1-4|TRBV7-9|-|TRBD1
CASSLADRGTTYF
TGTGCCAGCAGCTTAGCCGACAGGGGTACTACCTATTTT
>TRBJ2-7|TRBV27|-|-
CASSLSAGGIAYEQYF
TGTGCCAGCAGTTTATCAGCGGGCGGCATAGCCTACGAGCAGTACTTC
>TRBJ2-5|TRBV29-1|few|-
CSVERLEETQYF
TGCAGCGTTGAAAGGCTTGAAGAGACCCAGTACTTC